This TCR gamma chain was captured in a study of gamma delta lymphoproliferative disorders and STAT genes (dated by TCRdb to between 2018 and 2020). About the investigation overall: Of the 9 Tgammadelta LGLL patients who were sequenced, symptomatic disease was observed in 4 and an indolent course was observed in 5. Gamma-chain libraries were prepared from at least 50 ng of genomic DNA using the LymphoTrack Dx TCRG Assay. Because no corresponding Invivoscribe delta assay was available, delta-chain libraries were prepared according to the EuroClonality-NGS working group standard operating procedure. Within a larger immunophenotypic and STAT-mutation study, TCR gamma and delta CDR3 repertoires were profiled by deep sequencing in Tgammadelta lymphoproliferative disease patients and healthy controls. The TCR-sequenced pilot group comprised fewer than 10 Tgammadelta large granular lymphocyte leukemia patients and a couple of hepatosplenic T-cell lymphoma patients. To confirm results, a couple of gamma-chain samples and all delta-chain samples were sequenced twice. The research as a whole found: Major clones in indolent patients were dominated by Vgamma9-JgammaP and Vdelta2-Ddelta3-Jdelta1 rearrangements, whereas these rearrangements were absent in symptomatic patients, in whom less common gene combinations were used. The authors noted that NGS specificity may be reduced at low frequencies, so the public or private nature of leukemic clones needs confirmation. Control T cells were likely spread across varied maturation stages, whereas leukemic cells were skewed toward terminal effectors, which potentially limits comparisons between patients and controls. When whole repertoires were clustered, gamma repertoires from patients grouped apart from those of healthy controls, but delta repertoires did not separate between the groups. Almost every major gamma and delta clonotype found in patients was public, meaning shared with at least one healthy donor, with just a couple of gamma clonotypes being private to disease.

In both library methods, multiplex PCR was carried out with primers targeting conserved V and J regions of the TCR genes. Amplicons were purified, pooled and sequenced on an Illumina MiSeq platform. On the study's bioinformatics: V(D)J alignment, clonotype assembly and translation were handled by MiXCR, while functionality assessment and CDR3 repertoire analyses were done with VDJtools. CDR3 was defined according to IMGT, and analyses were limited to productive sequences using functional genes, with ORF genes and pseudogenes excluded. A custom Python script was used to look across all patients and controls for identical amino acid CDR3s belonging to major clonotypes, meaning those with a frequency of >=5%. Clonotype frequencies in patients versus controls were compared with a one-sided non-parametric Wilcoxon test. With CATT, TCRdb called clones again from the public reads; duplicate DNA rows were later joined. TCRdb's processing, not the study's, gives the V and J calls here. For this sample the table gives a few thousand gamma-chain clones, of which around 12% were detected only once. The ten biggest clones cover 83% of the sample.

As for this clone: Its antigen target is currently unknown. Base qualities are missing; no much larger clone stands one base away.

CDR1 and CDR2 (GITISATS, ISYDGTV) derive from the germline V gene (reference sequence). V is cut back by 2 bases and J by 17 bases, with 18 bases in the junction unmatched. The CDR3, cysteine through phenylalanine, is 17 amino acids long. The entry retains the CDR3 DNA only, 51 bases that are in frame from base 1. For both patients and controls, peripheral blood mononuclear cells were isolated, and the genomic DNA from these cells was used for TCR sequencing. Of the sequenced patients, 4 or 5 were male and 6 or 7 were female, and the group's median age was approximately 67 years. All patients came from a single hematology unit in Padova, Italy, and their diagnoses were reclassified as T-LGLL or HSTCL using the 2017 WHO criteria. Every patient sample was obtained either before therapy or while the patient was off therapy.

The specimen sequenced was blood. The chain couples TRGV9 to TRGJP. Matching the DNA to germline supplied the J gene, which TCRdb does not give. The TCR comes from a human donor with gamma-delta T-cell large granular lymphocyte leukemia. The nucleotide sequence reads TGTGCCTTGTGGGAGGAACTCTCAAGAGTTGGGCAAAAAATCAAGGTATTT. Its coded protein is CALWEELSRVGQKIKVF.